Each of the 15 T cell receptor beta chains below was sequenced from the same sample in a study of T cell repertoires in cytomegalovirus infection. TCRdb independently ran MiXCR on the reads; one entry per CDR3 protein. The data show 150,000 to 200,000 distinct CDR3 sequences, roughly a fifth seen once. Sequencing was done on a sample of PBMCs. The receptors stem from a human donor in good health (CMV status not recorded). Some clones in this sample may be carry-over from other donors' samples.

V gene TRBV19 combines with J gene TRBJ1-1; D is unclear. The CDR3 sequence is 15 residues long. The V gene lost 3 bases and the J gene lost 0 bases, with 11 bases spanning the gap. Germline V gene data show CDR1 as LNHDA and CDR2 as SQIVND (reference sequence). The CDR3 protein is CASSIGGRMNTEAFF. The CDR3 DNA is TGTGCCAGTAGTATTGGTGGTCGGATGAACACTGAAGCTTTCTTT. Filled out from reference TRBV19 and TRBJ1-1, the complete variable domain reads DGGITQSPKYLFRKEGQNVTLSCEQNLNHDAMYWYRQDPGQGLRLIYYSQIVNDFQKGDIAEGYSVSREKKESFPLTVTSAQKNPTAFYLCASSIGGRMNTEAFFGQGTRLTVV.

This clonotype was counted many times. The chain has TRBV7-9 and TRBJ1-5; D possibly corresponds to TRBD1 (6 bases). Looked up from germline, CDR1 is SEHNR and CDR2 is FQNEAQ (reference sequence). The length of the CDR3 is 14 residues. V shed 11 bases and J shed 5 bases, with 19 bases lying between them. CDR3 sequence: CAVPAGGVDQPQHF. The CDR3 nucleotides are TGTGCCGTCCCGGCTGGGGGCGTTGATCAGCCCCAGCATTTT.

The J gene is TRBJ1-2, the V gene TRBV28; D is unclear. V was clipped by 3 bases and J by 4 bases, with 6 bases between them. The CDR3 is 12 amino acids. The V gene's germline CDR1 is MDHEN and CDR2 SYDVKM. Here the CDR3 reads CASSFKGYGYTF. The CDR3 DNA reads TGTGCCAGCAGTTTTAAAGGCTATGGCTACACCTTC.

J is TRBJ2-5 and V is TRBV6-6, with 8 bases lining up with TRBD2. CDR1 MNHNY and CDR2 SVGAGI come from the germline V gene (reference sequence). V dropped 2 bases and J dropped 5; count of bases not matched to a gene: 7. The CDR3 loop spans 15 amino acids. The CDR3 nucleotides are TGTGCCAGCAGTTACACTTCGGGGGGGGGTGAGACCCAGTACTTC. Protein product: CASSYTSGGGETQYF.

This clonotype was picked up many times. The rearrangement joins TRBV2 to TRBJ2-3; possible D gene TRBD1, 5 bases. The CDR3 covers 16 residues. V shed 1 base and J shed 3 bases, with 14 bases lying between them. Germline assignment: CDR1 SNHLY and CDR2 FYNNEI. CDR3 DNA sequence: TGTGCCAGCAGTGAAGGGACATCTCGGCGGACAGATACGCAGTATTTT. This encodes CASSEGTSRRTDTQYF.

V and J are TRBV5-1 and TRBJ2-7; either TRBD1 or TRBD2 may fit D (6 bases each). Deletions cut 7 bases from V and 6 bases from J, with 17 bases between. The length of the CDR3 is 13 residues. Germline-derived CDR1 and CDR2 are SGHRS and YFSETQ. The CDR3 loop reads CASGLGGLPEQYF. Written as DNA, the CDR3 is TGCGCCAGCGGATTAGGGGGGCTCCCCGAGCAGTACTTC.

V usage is TRBV9 and J usage is TRBJ1-2; no reliable D call. V gave up 5 bases and J gave up 5 bases, with 10 bases separating them. This CDR3 contains 12 residues. Germline CDR1 reads SGDLS; CDR2 reads YYNGEE. The CDR3 is CASSNSKYGYTF. DNA for the CDR3: TGTGCCAGCAGTAACAGTAAATATGGCTACACCTTC. The entire variable domain, with the rest obtained from reference TRBV9 and TRBJ1-2, is as follows: DSGVTQTPKHLITATGQRVTLRCSPRSGDLSVYWYQQSLDQGLQFLIQYYNGEERAKGNILERFSAQQFPDLHSELNLSSLELGDSALYFCASSNSKYGYTFGSGTRLTVV.

This clonotype has a count of ten or more. The chain uses TRBV2 and TRBJ2-3; 13 nucleotides align to TRBD2. This CDR3 comprises 18 residues. Germline V gene sequence: CDR1 SNHLY, CDR2 FYNNEI. Trimming took 4 bases from V and 5 from J; bases not matched to a gene: 12. CDR3 amino acids: CASSGTSGGDLGLDTQYF. CDR3 nucleotides: TGTGCCAGCAGTGGTACTAGCGGGGGGGACCTGGGACTAGATACGCAGTATTTT.

In this sample, this clonotype turned up many times. This sequence joins TRBV7-2 and TRBJ2-3; 7 nucleotides agree with TRBD1. The CDR3 spans 19 residues. Germline V lookup: CDR1 SGHTA, CDR2 FQGNSA. V shed 0 bases, J shed 0 bases, and the junction held 12 bases outside the gene matches. CDR3 nucleotide sequence: TGTGCCAGCAGCTTAGCCCTTGACAGGGTTGCATTAAGCACAGATACGCAGTATTTT. It specifies CASSLALDRVALSTDTQYF.

This clonotype was recorded a few times. The chain uses TRBV5-6 and TRBJ2-2; TRBD2 is a possible D gene (5 bases). V was clipped by 4 bases and J by 4 bases, with 14 bases between them. The CDR3 extends over 15 amino acids. The germline CDR1 and CDR2 sequences are SGHDT and YYEEEE. CDR3 residues: CASSPGLGRTGELFF. The CDR3 DNA sequence: TGTGCCAGCAGCCCGGGGTTGGGCCGCACCGGGGAGCTGTTTTTT.

The V call is TRBV20-1, the J call TRBJ2-7, with D possibly matching TRBD2 (6 bases). Deletions cut 0 bases from V and 4 bases from J, with 13 bases between. This CDR3 comprises 14 residues. Germline-derived CDR1 and CDR2 are DFQATT and SNEGSKA (reference sequence). The CDR3 region has the DNA TGCAGTGCTAGAGATCTCTATCGGGAGTACGAGCAGTACTTC. This translates into CSARDLYREYEQYF.

This clonotype is medium-sized within its sample. The V call is TRBV7-2, the J call TRBJ1-5, with D perhaps matching TRBD1 (5 bases). Trimming left V 5 bases short and J 1 base short, with 12 bases between. Germline V gene sequence: CDR1 SGHTA, CDR2 FQGNSA. The CDR3 is 15 residues long. CDR3: CASSSRVGSNQPQHF. CDR3 sequence (DNA): TGTGCCAGCAGCAGCAGGGTTGGGAGCAATCAGCCCCAGCATTTT.

The sample holds many counts of this clonotype. The genes are TRBV7-2 and TRBJ2-5, with 16 bases fitting TRBD2. Germline CDR1 and CDR2: SGHTA and FQGNSA. CDR3 length equals 16 residues. Germline trimming cut 5 bases from V and 2 bases from J; bases unmatched to any gene: 2. CDR3 nucleotides: TGTGCCAGCAGCGCGGGACTAGCGGGAGGGCAAGAGACCCAGTACTTC. It specifies CASSAGLAGGQETQYF.

The gene calls are TRBV2 and TRBJ1-5; 8 bases line up with TRBD1. CDR3 length equals 15 residues. Germline V CDR1 and CDR2: SNHLY, FYNNEI. Trimming removed 8 bases from V and 7 bases from J; junction bases left unmatched: 13. CDR3 residues: CASRRTGSHKQPQHF. CDR3 bases: TGTGCCAGCCGGAGGACAGGGTCCCACAAACAGCCCCAGCATTTT.

The rearrangement joins TRBV7-9 to TRBJ2-1; D may correspond to TRBD1 or TRBD2 (5 bases each). Germline V gene sequence: CDR1 SEHNR, CDR2 FQNEAQ (reference sequence). Trimming cost V 5 bases and J 5 bases, with 13 bases left between them. The CDR3 is made up of 14 amino acids. The CDR3 bases are TGTGCCAGCAGCCCCGGGGCCGCAAACAATGAGCAGTTCTTC. It specifies CASSPGAANNEQFF.